This TCR beta chain was profiled in a study of T cell responses to AZD1222 COVID-19 vaccine. TCRdb's copy holds only in-frame clones and misses some; the assay was immunoSEQ multiplex PCR. Altogether some 130,000 clones are present, more than 85% being singletons, with the ten largest covering over 8%. Germline CDR1 is SGHRS and CDR2 is YFSETQ. Trimming left V 10 bases short and J 9 bases short, with 14 bases between. The CDR3 consists of 11 residues. The material sequenced was peripheral blood, taken on day 0 of AZD1222 vaccination. The J gene is TRBJ2-1, the V gene TRBV5-1, with D uncertain. The receptor comes from an adult in good health. CDR3 nucleotides: TGCGCCTTAATCAGGTATCTTGAGCAGTTCTTC. As protein: CALIRYLEQFF.